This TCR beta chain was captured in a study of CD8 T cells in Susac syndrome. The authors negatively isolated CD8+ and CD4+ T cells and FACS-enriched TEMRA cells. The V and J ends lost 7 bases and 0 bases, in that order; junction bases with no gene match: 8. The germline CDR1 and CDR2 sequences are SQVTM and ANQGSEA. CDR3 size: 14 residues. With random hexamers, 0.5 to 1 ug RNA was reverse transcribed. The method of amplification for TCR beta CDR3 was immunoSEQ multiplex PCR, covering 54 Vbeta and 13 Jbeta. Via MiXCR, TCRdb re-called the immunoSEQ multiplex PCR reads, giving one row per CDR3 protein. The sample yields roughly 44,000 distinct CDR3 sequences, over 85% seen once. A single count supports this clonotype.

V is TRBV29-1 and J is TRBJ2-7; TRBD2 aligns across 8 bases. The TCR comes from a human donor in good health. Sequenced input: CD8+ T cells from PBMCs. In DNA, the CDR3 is TGCAGCGCCGGGGGCGGGAGGAACTCCTACGAGCAGTACTTC. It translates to CSAGGGRNSYEQYF.